Shown below are 2 T cell receptor beta chains from a single sample sequenced in a study of cytomegalovirus exposure and HLA in healthy donors. TCRdb's copy holds only in-frame clones and misses some; the assay was immunoSEQ multiplex PCR. The table lists 85,000 to 120,000 clones, 88% of them singletons. Sequenced: PBMCs. These receptors originate from a woman aged 18-35 years in good health and CMV-seropositive.

The chain has TRBV27 and TRBJ2-3; tentatively, D is TRBD2 (5 bases). The V gene lost 1 base and the J gene lost 4 bases, with 15 bases spanning the gap. The CDR3 is 16 amino acids. CDR1 and CDR2 from the germline V gene are MNHEY and SMNVEV (reference sequence). CDR3 DNA sequence: TGTGCCAGCAGTTTATTCGGGGTAGTTGGGGCAGATACGCAGTATTTT. Translating it yields CASSLFGVVGADTQYF.

J is TRBJ1-1 and V is TRBV6-5; D remains ambiguous. Trimming pared 0 bases from V and 0 bases from J, leaving 8 bases between. CDR1 is MNHEY, CDR2 SVGAGI, per germline. The length of the CDR3 is 15 residues. The CDR3, as DNA: TGTGCCAGCAGTTACTCGGTAGAGATGAACACTGAAGCTTTCTTT. Protein sequence: CASSYSVEMNTEAFF.